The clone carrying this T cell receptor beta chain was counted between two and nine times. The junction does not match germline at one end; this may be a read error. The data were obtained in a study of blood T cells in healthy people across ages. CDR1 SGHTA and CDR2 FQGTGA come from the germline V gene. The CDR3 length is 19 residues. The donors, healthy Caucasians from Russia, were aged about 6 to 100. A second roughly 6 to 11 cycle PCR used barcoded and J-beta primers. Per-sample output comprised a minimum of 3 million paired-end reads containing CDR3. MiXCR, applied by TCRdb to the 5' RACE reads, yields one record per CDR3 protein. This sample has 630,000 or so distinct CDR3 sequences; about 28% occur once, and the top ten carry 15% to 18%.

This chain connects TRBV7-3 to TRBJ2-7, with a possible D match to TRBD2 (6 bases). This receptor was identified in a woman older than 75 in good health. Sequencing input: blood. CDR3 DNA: TGTGCCGGCAGTCGAAATGGGGTCTCTAGCGAGGCCACCTACAATGAGCAGTACTTC. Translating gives CAGSRNGVSSEATYNEQYF.